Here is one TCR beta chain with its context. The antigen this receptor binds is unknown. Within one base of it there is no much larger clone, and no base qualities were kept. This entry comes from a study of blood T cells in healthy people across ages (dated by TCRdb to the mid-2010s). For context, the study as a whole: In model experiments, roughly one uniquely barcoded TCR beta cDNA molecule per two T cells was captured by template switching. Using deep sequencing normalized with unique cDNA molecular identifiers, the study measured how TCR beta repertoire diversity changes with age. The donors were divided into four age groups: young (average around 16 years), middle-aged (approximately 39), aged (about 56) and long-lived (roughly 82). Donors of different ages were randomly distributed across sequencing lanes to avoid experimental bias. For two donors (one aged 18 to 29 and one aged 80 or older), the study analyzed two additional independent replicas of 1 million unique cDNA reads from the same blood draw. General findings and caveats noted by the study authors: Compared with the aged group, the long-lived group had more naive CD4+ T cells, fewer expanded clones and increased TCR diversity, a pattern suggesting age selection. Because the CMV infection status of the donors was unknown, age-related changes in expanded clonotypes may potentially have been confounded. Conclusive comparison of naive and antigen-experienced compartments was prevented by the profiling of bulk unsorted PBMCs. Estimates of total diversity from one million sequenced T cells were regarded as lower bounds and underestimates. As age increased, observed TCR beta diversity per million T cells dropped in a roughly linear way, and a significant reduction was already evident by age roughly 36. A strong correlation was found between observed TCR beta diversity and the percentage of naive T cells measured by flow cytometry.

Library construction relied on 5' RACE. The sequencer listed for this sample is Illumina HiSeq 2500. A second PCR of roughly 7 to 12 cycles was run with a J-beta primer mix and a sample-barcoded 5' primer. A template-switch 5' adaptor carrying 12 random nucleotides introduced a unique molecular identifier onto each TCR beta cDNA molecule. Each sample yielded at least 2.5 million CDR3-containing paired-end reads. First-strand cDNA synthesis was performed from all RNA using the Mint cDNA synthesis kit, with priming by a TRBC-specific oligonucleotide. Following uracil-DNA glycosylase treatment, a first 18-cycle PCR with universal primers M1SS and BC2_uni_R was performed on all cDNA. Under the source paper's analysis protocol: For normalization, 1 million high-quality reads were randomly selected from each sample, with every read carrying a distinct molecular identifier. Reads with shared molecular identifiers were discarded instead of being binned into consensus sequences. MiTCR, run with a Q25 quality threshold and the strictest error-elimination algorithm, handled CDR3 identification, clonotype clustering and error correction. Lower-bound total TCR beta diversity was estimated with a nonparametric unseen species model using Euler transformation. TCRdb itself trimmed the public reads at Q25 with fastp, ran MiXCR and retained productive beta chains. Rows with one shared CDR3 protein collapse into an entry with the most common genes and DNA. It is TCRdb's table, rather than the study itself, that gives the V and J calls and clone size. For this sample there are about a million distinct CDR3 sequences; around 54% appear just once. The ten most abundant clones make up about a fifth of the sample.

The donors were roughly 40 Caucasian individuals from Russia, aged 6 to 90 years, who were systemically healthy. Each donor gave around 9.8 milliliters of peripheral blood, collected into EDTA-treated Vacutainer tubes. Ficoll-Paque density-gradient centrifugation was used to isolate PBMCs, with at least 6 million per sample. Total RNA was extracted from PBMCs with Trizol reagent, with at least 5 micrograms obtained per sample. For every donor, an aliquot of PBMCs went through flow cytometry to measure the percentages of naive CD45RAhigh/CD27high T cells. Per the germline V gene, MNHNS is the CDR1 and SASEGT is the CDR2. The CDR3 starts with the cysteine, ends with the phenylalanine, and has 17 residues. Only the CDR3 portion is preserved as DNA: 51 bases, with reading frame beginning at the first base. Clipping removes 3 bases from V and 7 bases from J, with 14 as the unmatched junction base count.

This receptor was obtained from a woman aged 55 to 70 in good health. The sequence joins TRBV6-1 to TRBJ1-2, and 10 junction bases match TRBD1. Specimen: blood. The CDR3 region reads CASSDPTRGQGPGGYTF. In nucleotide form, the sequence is TGTGCCAGCAGTGATCCGACTAGGGGACAGGGGCCGGGTGGCTACACCTTC.